This TCR beta chain was profiled in a study of cytomegalovirus exposure and HLA in healthy donors. About the research overall: Early released data had around 88 million unique TCRs, all coming from HLA-typed donors.

Study-level findings and limits: Reported performance of the classifier showed diagnosis of cytomegalovirus status with high specificity and sensitivity. Earlier findings revealed that most TCR beta V segments proved productive either about 90% or about 30% of the time.

This PCR relied on a set of 60 Vbeta primers and 13 Jbeta primers. TCRdb keeps only in-frame clones here, not all; method: immunoSEQ multiplex PCR. The sample shows around 190,000 clones, about four fifths of them seen only once. Trimming took 0 bases from V and 2 from J, leaving 14 bases between them. The germline V gene has CDR1 LGHNA and CDR2 YSLEER. The CDR3 sequence is 16 residues long. Note on this clone: Its antigen remains unknown.

The sequenced material came from PBMCs. This clonotype was sampled from a man younger than 30 in good health and CMV-seronegative. The V call is TRBV4-3, the J call TRBJ2-7; D unclear. The CDR3 loop reads CASSQDLLYIPYEQYF. The CDR3 coding sequence is TGCGCCAGCAGCCAAGATCTCCTTTATATCCCCTACGAGCAGTACTTC.